The T cell receptor beta chain described here comes from a study of response to subunit inactivated influenza vaccine. Study-wide points: Authors suggested each seasonal influenza vaccination recruits few new T cells.

V was cut by 3 bases and J by 4 bases, with 10 bases left in between. CDR3 size: 14 residues. Via MiXCR, TCRdb re-called the RT-PCR reads, giving one row per CDR3 protein. The profile shows about 580,000 distinct CDR3 sequences, approximately 15% of them singletons. This clonotype came up a few times. Its matching antigen is unknown. The sample was PBMCs from blood, taken 12 days after vaccination. The chain combines TRBV12-3 or TRBV12-4 with TRBJ1-5; no clear D. The source of this sequence is a man aged 50-60 years who received an inactivated influenza vaccine. Here the CDR3 reads CASSFSAGNQPQHF. CDR3 sequence (DNA): TGTGCCAGCAGTTTCTCAGCGGGGAATCAGCCCCAGCATTTT.